This T cell receptor beta chain came from a study of tumor and adjacent non-tumor tissue in lung cancer (dated by TCRdb to 2016 to 2019). Context from the whole study: Of the cohort, about a dozen patients had adenocarcinoma, 2 had squamous cell carcinoma and 1 had small cell lung cancer. The roughly 15 enrolled patients, of whom around ten were men and 5 were women, were aged roughly 31 to 85 years and were diagnosed with TNM stage I to III disease. Sequencing generated a total of 125,075,908 productive TCRbeta reads, averaging about 4.2 million reads per sample. The study compared bulk TCRbeta repertoires from lung tumor tissue and matched distant non-tumor lung tissue of approximately 14 lung cancer patients. TCRbeta CDR3 sequencing was performed on a few dozen paired specimens, with one tumor sample and one normal lung sample collected per patient. What the work shows at the level of the full study, not this receptor alone: Because peripheral blood was not sequenced, blood TCRbeta repertoires in the lung cancer patients of the study were not examined. The top 100 clones made up a significantly larger cumulative share of the repertoire in normal lung than in tumor tissue. Only roughly 15 patients were in the cohort, and the authors stated that larger samples and more detailed clinical data are needed. TCR diversity was significantly higher in younger patients, and greater tumor TCR diversity was associated with shorter overall survival and shorter disease-free survival. Neither the sequencing platform nor unique molecular identifiers are mentioned in the methods. Tumor tissue showed significantly greater TCR diversity (inverse Simpson) than normal lung tissue (approximately 430 vs 150, P = 0.0075, Mann-Whitney U test).

Library preparation was by multiplex PCR. Sequencing was carried out with an Illumina HiSeq 2500. TCRbeta libraries were built by three rounds of nested PCR using primers (Table S4), following protocols modified from ARM-PCR. Before sequencing, PCR products in the 200-500 bp range were cut out of the gel and cleaned up using the QIAquick gel extraction kit. Concerning the study's data processing: Trimmomatic was used to clean the reads, FLASH was used to merge the reads into complete CDR3 sequences, and MiTCR was used to assign the reads to V(D)J germline segments. VDJtools was used to compute clonal diversity as the inverse Simpson's index. A read counted as productive if the sequence was in-frame and lacked a premature stop codon. TCRdb trimmed public reads at Q25 via fastp, called clones via MiXCR and kept in-frame beta chains. Duplicate CDR3 protein sequences are folded into a single record with the most common DNA and genes. The V and J calls shown here were made by TCRdb, not taken from the authors' results. Counted in this sample were 45,000 or so distinct CDR3 sequences; 60% to 70% of them appeared once. In total, the top ten clones hold over 15% of the sample.

The germline V gene specifies MDHEN as CDR1 and SYDVKM as CDR2. Including cysteine and phenylalanine, the CDR3 has 12 amino acids. Solely the CDR3 DNA is kept, with 36 bases framed from the first base. Trimming takes 6 bases from V and 6 bases from J, and the germline ends sit 9 bases apart. RNA was extracted from bulk unsorted tissue and checked for quality with a NanoDrop ND-1000 and an Agilent 2100. The normal lung samples consisted of distant non-tumor tissue collected more than 3 cm from the tumor edge. Newly diagnosed lung cancer patients without prior chemotherapy who had been admitted for thoracic surgery in China between August and November 2014 were enrolled as donors. Anyone who had undergone radiotherapy or chemotherapy before, or who had another cancer at the same time, was left out of the study. Pieces of surgical tissue measuring 1-2 cm3 were kept in RNAlater solution and stored at -80 degrees C until use.

A word on this clonotype: What antigen it recognizes has not been identified. Base quality data are lacking; no much larger clone is found one base away.

The TCR originated in a woman aged 40 to 55 with non-small cell lung cancer. Sequenced material: distant non-tumor lung tissue. The rearrangement combines TRBV28 with TRBJ1-5, with the D gene not confidently named. The bases read TGTGCCAGCAGCCTTGGGAGTCAGCCCCAGCATTTT. Its translation reads: CASSLGSQPQHF.